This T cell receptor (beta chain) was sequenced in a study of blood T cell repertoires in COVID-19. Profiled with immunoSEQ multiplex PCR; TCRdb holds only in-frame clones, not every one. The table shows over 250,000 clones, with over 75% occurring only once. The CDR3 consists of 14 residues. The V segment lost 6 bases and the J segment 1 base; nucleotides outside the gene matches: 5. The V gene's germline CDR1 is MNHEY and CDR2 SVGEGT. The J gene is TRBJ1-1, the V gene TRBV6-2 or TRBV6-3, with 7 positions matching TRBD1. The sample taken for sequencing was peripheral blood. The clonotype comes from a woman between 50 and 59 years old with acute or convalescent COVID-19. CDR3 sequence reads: CASSWDSGNTEAFF. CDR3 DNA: TGTGCCAGCAGCTGGGACAGTGGGAACACTGAAGCTTTCTTT.